Following are 5 T cell receptor beta chains from one sample sequenced in a study of blood T cell repertoires in COVID-19. Sequencing was performed with immunoSEQ multiplex PCR; in TCRdb, only in-frame clones are kept and a portion is missing. The sample holds around 340,000 clones; approximately 86% are singletons and the top ten take about 7.6%. Sequenced input: peripheral blood. These receptors all stem from a woman aged 55-75 years with COVID-19, enrolled during active disease.

The genes are TRBV4-2 and TRBJ1-1; no clear D. V was cut by 5 bases and J by 2 bases, with 12 bases left in between. Germline V gene data show CDR1 as LGHNA and CDR2 as YNFKEQ. The CDR3 totals 14 residues. The CDR3, as DNA: TGTGCCAGCAGCTACGGACGGGGAAACACTGAAGCTTTCTTT. It is translated as CASSYGRGNTEAFF.

With regard to this clone: At the DNA level, this CDR3 is encoded by other sequences in the same sample as well. The chain recombines TRBV27 with TRBJ1-2; the match to TRBD1 covers 8 bases. This CDR3 spans 13 amino acids. CDR1 MNHEY and CDR2 SMNVEV come from the germline V gene (reference sequence). V lost 5 bases, J lost 5 bases, and 4 bases stayed unmatched. As DNA, the CDR3 is TGTGCCAGCAGTCCCCGGACAGGGTATGGCTACACCTTC. Its translation is CASSPRTGYGYTF.

The rearrangement joins TRBV5-4 to TRBJ2-5, with 10 bases matching TRBD2. The CDR3 is 15 residues long. V shed 1 base and J 4 bases; nucleotides not matched to a gene: 4. The germline V gene encodes CDR1 SGHNT and CDR2 YYREEE (reference sequence). The CDR3 spells CASSLSGGVRETQYF. The CDR3 coding sequence is TGTGCCAGCAGCTTGAGCGGGGGGGTAAGAGAGACCCAGTACTTC.

The chain couples TRBV7-6 to TRBJ1-4; no firm D call. The CDR3 covers 15 residues. Trimming cost V 1 base and J 5 bases, with 11 bases left between them. From germline, CDR1 is SGHVS and CDR2 FNYEAQ. The CDR3 spells CASSLVPGGNEKLFF. The DNA for the CDR3 is TGTGCCAGCAGCTTAGTGCCGGGAGGAAATGAAAAACTGTTTTTT.

This sequence joins TRBV7-3 and TRBJ1-1, with TRBD1 matching over 7 bases. Germline CDR1 is SGHTA and CDR2 is FQGTGA. This CDR3 contains 14 residues. Trimming at V came to 4 bases and at J to 4 bases, leaving 6 bases not matched to a gene. CDR3 in amino acids: CASSSTGTFTEAFF. The CDR3 bases are TGTGCCAGCAGCTCGACAGGGACATTCACTGAAGCTTTCTTT.